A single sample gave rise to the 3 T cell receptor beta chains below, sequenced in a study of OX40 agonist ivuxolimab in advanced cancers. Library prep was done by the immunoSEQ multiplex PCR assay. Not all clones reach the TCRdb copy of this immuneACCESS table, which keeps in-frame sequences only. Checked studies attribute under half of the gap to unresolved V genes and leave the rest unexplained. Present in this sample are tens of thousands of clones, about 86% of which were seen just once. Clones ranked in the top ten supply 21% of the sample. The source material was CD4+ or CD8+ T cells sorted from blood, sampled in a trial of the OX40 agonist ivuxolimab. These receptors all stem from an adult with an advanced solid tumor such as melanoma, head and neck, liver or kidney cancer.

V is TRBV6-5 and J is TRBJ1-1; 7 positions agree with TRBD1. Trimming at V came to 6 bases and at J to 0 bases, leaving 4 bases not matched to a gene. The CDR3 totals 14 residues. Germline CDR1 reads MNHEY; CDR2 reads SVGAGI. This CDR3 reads CASSPGTVNTEAFF. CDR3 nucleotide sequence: TGTGCCAGCAGCCCCGGGACAGTGAACACTGAAGCTTTCTTT.

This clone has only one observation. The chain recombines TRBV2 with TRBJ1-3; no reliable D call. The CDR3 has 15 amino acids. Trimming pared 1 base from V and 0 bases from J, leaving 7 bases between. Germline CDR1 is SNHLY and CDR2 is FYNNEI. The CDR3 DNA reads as TGTGCCAGCAGTGAAGGGATCCACTCTGGAAACACCATATATTTT. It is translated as CASSEGIHSGNTIYF.

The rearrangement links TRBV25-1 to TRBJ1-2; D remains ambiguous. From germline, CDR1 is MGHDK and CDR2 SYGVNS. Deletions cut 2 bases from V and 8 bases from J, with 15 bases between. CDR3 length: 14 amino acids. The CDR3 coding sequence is TGTGCCAGCAGTGAACTCGGAGGGCTTCAGGGCTACACCTTC. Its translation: CASSELGGLQGYTF.